The T cell receptor (beta chain) described here comes from a study of blood T cell repertoires in COVID-19. The CDR3 is 12 amino acids. CDR1 is LGHDT, CDR2 YNNKEL, per germline (reference sequence). V gave up 4 bases and J gave up 4 bases; unmatched junction bases: 1. Clones were read by immunoSEQ multiplex PCR, and TCRdb kept only the in-frame ones, dropping some. The sample lists under 250,000 clones; roughly 83% were seen once. Input material: peripheral blood. The TCR comes from a man older than 75 with acute or convalescent COVID-19. The chain uses TRBV3-1 (or the pseudogene TRBV3-2) and TRBJ2-7, with 7 bases identical to TRBD2. The CDR3, as DNA: TGTGCCAGCAGCCTCGGGGGGTACGAGCAGTACTTC. It translates to CASSLGGYEQYF.